Listed below are T cell receptor beta chains from one sample, sequenced in a study of shared clonotypes between healthy human individuals. Profiled with immunoSEQ multiplex PCR; TCRdb holds only in-frame clones, not every one. This sample has hundreds of thousands of clones, with 96% found just once. The sample consisted of memory CD8+ T cells sorted from blood. Source of these receptors: a man aged 30 to 39 in good health. CDR3s include the opening cysteine and the closing phenylalanine or tryptophan. D genes are given only for firm matches. Size is omitted from some rows. Given values are once, few, many or a class for expanded clones.

NA	TRBV9	TRBJ2-7	NA	CASSVGPLSYEQYF	TGTGCCAGCAGCGTAGGCCCCTTATCCTACGAGCAGTACTTC
NA	TRBV6-4	TRBJ2-2	NA	CASSVSGGSTGELFF	TGTGCCAGCAGTGTATCAGGTGGTAGCACCGGGGAGCTGTTTTTT
NA	TRBV6-5	TRBJ1-3	TRBD1	CASATGARNTIYF	TGTGCCAGCGCGACAGGGGCGAGGAACACCATATATTTT
once	TRBV27	TRBJ2-1	NA	CASSLLGPGSYNEQFF	TGTGCCAGCAGTTTATTGGGACCGGGCTCCTACAATGAGCAGTTCTTC
NA	TRBV2	TRBJ2-3	NA	CASSAWRTDTQYF	TGTGCCAGCAGTGCGTGGAGGACAGATACGCAGTATTTT
NA	TRBV9	TRBJ2-2	TRBD2	CASSGTSGGSGELFF	TGTGCCAGCAGTGGTACTAGCGGGGGATCCGGGGAGCTGTTTTTT
NA	TRBV29-1	TRBJ2-5	NA	CSVRGRQGKTQYF	TGCAGCGTTCGAGGGCGGCAGGGGAAGACCCAGTACTTC
NA	TRBV5-4	TRBJ2-3	NA	CASSLGVGGTDTQYF	TGTGCCAGCAGCTTGGGAGTGGGAGGTACAGATACGCAGTATTTT
NA	TRBV6-1	TRBJ1-5	NA	CASRIQVHSNQPQHF	TGTGCCAGCAGAATACAGGTTCATAGCAATCAGCCCCAGCATTTT
NA	TRBV30	TRBJ2-1	TRBD2	CAWSPGTRGWNEQFF	TGTGCCTGGAGTCCCGGGACTAGAGGATGGAATGAGCAGTTCTTC
NA	TRBV11-2	TRBJ2-1	NA	CASSLASSYNEQFF	TGTGCCAGCAGCTTAGCTAGCTCCTACAATGAGCAGTTCTTC
NA	TRBV19	TRBJ2-3	NA	CASSTNLHPDTQYF	TGTGCCAGTAGTACCAACCTTCATCCAGATACGCAGTATTTT
NA	TRBV27	TRBJ2-2	NA	CASSSRVTGELFF	TGTGCCAGCAGTTCTAGGGTCACCGGGGAGCTGTTTTTT
NA	TRBV11-2	TRBJ1-1	NA	CASSSQGSTEAFF	TGTGCCAGCAGCTCACAGGGAAGCACTGAAGCTTTCTTT
NA	TRBV10-3	TRBJ2-1	TRBD2	CAISALADGYNEQFF	TGTGCCATCAGTGCTCTAGCGGACGGCTACAATGAGCAGTTCTTC
once	TRBV5-6	TRBJ2-1	TRBD2	CASGLGGGEFF	TGTGCCAGCGGGCTCGGGGGAGGGGAATTCTTC
NA	TRBV5-5	TRBJ1-3	NA	CASSLGTGNTIYF	TGTGCCAGCAGCTTAGGGACGGGAAACACCATATATTTT
NA	TRBV5-1	TRBJ2-7	NA	CASSDYYEQYF	TGCGCCAGCAGCGACTACTACGAGCAGTACTTC
NA	TRBV4-2	TRBJ1-1	NA	CASSQDRKVNTEAFF	TGTGCCAGCAGCCAAGATAGGAAGGTGAACACTGAAGCTTTCTTT
NA	TRBV2	TRBJ2-7	NA	CASTPQKPRYEQYF	TGTGCCAGCACCCCACAGAAGCCCCGCTACGAGCAGTACTTC
NA	TRBV11-2	TRBJ2-4	NA	CASSPSTLPLAKNIQYF	TGTGCCAGCAGCCCCTCGACACTTCCCTTAGCCAAAAACATTCAGTACTTC
NA	TRBV5-8	TRBJ2-2	TRBD1	CASSLDRGRPGGELFF	TGTGCCAGCAGCTTGGACAGGGGGCGCCCCGGCGGGGAGCTGTTTTTT
NA	TRBV2	TRBJ2-5	NA	CASSPERQFTPRLYF	TGTGCCAGCAGCCCAGAGAGACAGTTTACTCCACGACTGTACTTC
NA	TRBV30	TRBJ2-4	TRBD2	CAWGSGRAAKNIQYF	TGTGCCTGGGGGAGCGGGAGGGCAGCCAAAAACATTCAGTACTTC
once	TRBV11-2	TRBJ2-1	NA	CASSSKLARVYNEQFF	TGTGCCAGCAGCTCCAAACTAGCTCGGGTTTACAATGAGCAGTTCTTC
NA	TRBV5-8	TRBJ2-1	NA	CASSWSGHNEQFF	TGTGCCAGCAGCTGGTCTGGGCACAATGAGCAGTTCTTC
NA	TRBV4-1	TRBJ2-1	TRBD2	CASRGTSGYNEQFF	TGCGCCAGCAGAGGGACTAGCGGTTACAATGAGCAGTTCTTC
NA	TRBV6-5	TRBJ1-4	NA	CASSYGARDEKLFF	TGTGCCAGCAGTTACGGGGCGCGGGATGAAAAACTGTTTTTT
NA	TRBV27	TRBJ2-1	NA	CASSPLGSNEQFF	TGTGCCAGCAGTCCCCTGGGTAGTAATGAGCAGTTCTTC
NA	TRBV6-6	TRBJ2-1	TRBD2	CASGLAPQFF	TGTGCCAGCGGACTAGCGCCTCAGTTCTTC
NA	TRBV5-6	TRBJ1-3	NA	CASSLDGGSGNTIYF	TGTGCCAGCAGCTTGGATGGCGGCTCTGGAAACACCATATATTTT
NA	TRBV5-1	TRBJ1-4	NA	CASSLGTVATNEKLFF	TGCGCCAGCAGCTTGGGGACAGTTGCAACTAATGAAAAACTGTTTTTT
NA	TRBV11-2	TRBJ2-2	TRBD2	CASSAGTSGAGELFF	TGTGCCAGCAGCGCAGGGACTAGCGGAGCCGGGGAGCTGTTTTTT
NA	TRBV7-2	TRBJ2-5	NA	CASSSQSGAQETQYF	TGTGCCAGCAGCTCCCAGTCCGGTGCGCAAGAGACCCAGTACTTC
NA	TRBV7-8	TRBJ2-1	TRBD2	CASSLVAGPSSYNEQFF	TGTGCCAGCAGCTTGGTAGCGGGACCCAGCTCCTACAATGAGCAGTTCTTC
NA	TRBV30	TRBJ1-5	NA	CAWSVGGNQPQHF	TGTGCCTGGAGTGTGGGAGGGAATCAGCCCCAGCATTTT
NA	TRBV19	TRBJ2-4	NA	CASSIHMISFEIIAKNIQYF	TGTGCCAGTAGTATCCACATGATTAGCTTCGAGATCATAGCCAAAAACATTCAGTACTTC
NA	TRBV19	TRBJ1-1	TRBD1	CASSAQGLQGTNTEAFF	TGTGCCAGTAGTGCACAGGGCCTACAGGGGACGAACACTGAAGCTTTCTTT
once	TRBV9	TRBJ2-3	NA	CASSGRTSDTQYF	TGTGCCAGCAGCGGAAGGACGTCAGATACGCAGTATTTT
once	TRBV5-5	TRBJ2-3	TRBD1	CASSSTGTGTDTQYF	TGTGCCAGCAGCTCCACCGGGACAGGGACAGATACGCAGTATTTT
NA	TRBV5-1	TRBJ1-6	TRBD1	CASSLGQGASPLHF	TGCGCCAGCAGCTTGGGACAGGGGGCTTCACCCCTCCACTTT